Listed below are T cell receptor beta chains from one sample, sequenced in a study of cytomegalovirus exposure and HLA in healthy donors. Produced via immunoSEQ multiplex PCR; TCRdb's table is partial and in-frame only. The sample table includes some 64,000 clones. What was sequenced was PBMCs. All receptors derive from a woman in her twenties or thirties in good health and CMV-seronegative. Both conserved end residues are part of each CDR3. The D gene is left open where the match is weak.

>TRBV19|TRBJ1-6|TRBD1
TGTGCCAGTAGTACGGGACAGGGGACACCCCTCCACTTT
CASSTGQGTPLHF
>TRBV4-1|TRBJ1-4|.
TGCGCCAGCAGCCGGTACATGGCGGCAACTAATGAAAAACTGTTTTTT
CASSRYMAATNEKLFF
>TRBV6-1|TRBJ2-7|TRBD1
TGTGCCAGCACTCGGGACAGGGGGCTGTACGAGCAGTACTTC
CASTRDRGLYEQYF
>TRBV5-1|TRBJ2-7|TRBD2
TGCGCCAGCAGCTTGGTCACGCGGGGGAACGAGCAGTACTTC
CASSLVTRGNEQYF
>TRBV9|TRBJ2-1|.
TGTGCCAGCAGCGCAGGGGCCCTTGCCATCTACAATGAGCAGTTCTTC
CASSAGALAIYNEQFF
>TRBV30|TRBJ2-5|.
TGTGCCTGGAGCCTAGAGACCCAGTACTTC
CAWSLETQYF
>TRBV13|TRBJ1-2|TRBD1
TGTGCCAGCAGCGTGGGGGACAGCACGTATGGCTACACCTTC
CASSVGDSTYGYTF
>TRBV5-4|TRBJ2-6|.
TGTGCCAGCAGCTTGGACAGCTCTGGGGCCAACGTCCTGACTTTC
CASSLDSSGANVLTF
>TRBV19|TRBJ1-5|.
TGTGCCAGTACACCCTTCGGGGGAAATCAGCCCCAGCATTTT
CASTPFGGNQPQHF
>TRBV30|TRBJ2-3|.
TGTGCCTGGAGTCCTGGACAAGACACAGATACGCAGTATTTT
CAWSPGQDTDTQYF
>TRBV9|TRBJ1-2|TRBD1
TGTGCCAGCAGTAGAGAGGCCCGGGACAGACTACACGGCTACACCTTC
CASSREARDRLHGYTF
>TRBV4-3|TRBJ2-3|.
TGCGCCAGCAGCCAAACCGCAGGGGGCGGGGGAGATACGCAGTATTTT
CASSQTAGGGGDTQYF
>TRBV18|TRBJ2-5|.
TGTGCCAGCTCACCACCTTTTACGACGGGGTCATGGGAGACCCAGTACTTC
CASSPPFTTGSWETQYF
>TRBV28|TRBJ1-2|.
TGTGCCAGCAGTTCTACGCCAGGGGTCTATGGCTACACCTTC
CASSSTPGVYGYTF
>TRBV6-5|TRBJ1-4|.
TGTGCCAGCACTCGGGGGGCTAATGAAAAACTGTTTTTT
CASTRGANEKLFF
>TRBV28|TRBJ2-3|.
TGTGCCAGCAGGGCAGGGGTCACAGATACGCAGTATTTT
CASRAGVTDTQYF
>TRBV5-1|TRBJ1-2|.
TGCGCCAGCAGCTTGGCCCCGACAGCTGCTAACTATGGCTACACCTTC
CASSLAPTAANYGYTF
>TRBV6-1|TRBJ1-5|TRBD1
TGTGCCAGCAGTGAACGGGGCAGGGGGCCCAATCAGCCCCAGCATTTT
CASSERGRGPNQPQHF
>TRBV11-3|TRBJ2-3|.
TGTGCCAGCAGCTTAGGACAAGCTAGCACAGATACGCAGTATTTT
CASSLGQASTDTQYF
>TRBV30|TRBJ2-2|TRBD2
TGTGCCTGGAGGAGGATAAGACTTTGGACTAGCGGGAGGGCCCCGGACACCGGGGAGCTGTTTTTT
CAWRRIRLWTSGRAPDTGELFF
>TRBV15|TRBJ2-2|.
TGTGCCACCAGCAGACCCGCCGGGGAGCTGTTTTTT
CATSRPAGELFF
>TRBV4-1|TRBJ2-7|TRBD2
TGCGCCAGCAGCCAGTTGACTAGCGGGACCTGGGAGCAGTACTTC
CASSQLTSGTWEQYF
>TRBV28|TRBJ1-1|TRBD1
TGTGCCAGCAGTACCGACAGGGGGCAAGATTTCTTT
CASSTDRGQDFF
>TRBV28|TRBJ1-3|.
TGTGCCAGCAGTTTATCGGGGGGGTCTGGAAACACCATATATTTT
CASSLSGGSGNTIYF
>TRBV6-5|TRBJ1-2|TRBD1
TGTGCCAGCAGTACCCGGGACAGGGATGGCTACACCTTC
CASSTRDRDGYTF
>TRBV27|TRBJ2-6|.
TGTGCCAGCAGTTTTTCCGCAGGGGCTGGGGCCAACGTCCTGACTTTC
CASSFSAGAGANVLTF
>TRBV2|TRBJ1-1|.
TGTGCCAGCAGGGGGGGGACTTCCGGGGGGGCTGAAGCTTTCTTT
CASRGGTSGGAEAFF
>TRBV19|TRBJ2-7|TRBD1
TGTGCCAGTAGTGTGACAGGGAGAGACTACGAGCAGTACTTC
CASSVTGRDYEQYF
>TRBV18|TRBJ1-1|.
TGTGCCAGCTCACCAACCGTAGTCGCGAACACTGAAGCTTTCTTT
CASSPTVVANTEAFF
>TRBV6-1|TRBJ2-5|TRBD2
TGTGCCAGCAGTGATCGGACTAGCGGGGCCGGAGGAGAGACCCAGTACTTC
CASSDRTSGAGGETQYF
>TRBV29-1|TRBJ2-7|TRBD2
TGCAGCGTTGTGCGGGAGATCTCGTACGAGCAGTACTTC
CSVVREISYEQYF
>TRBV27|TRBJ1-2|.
TGTGCCAGCAGCCCAGGGGATAGGCCGCTCTATGGCTACACCTTC
CASSPGDRPLYGYTF
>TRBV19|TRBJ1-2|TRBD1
TGTGCCAGTAGTATACAAATAGGACAGGGCCGAGATGGCTACACCTTC
CASSIQIGQGRDGYTF
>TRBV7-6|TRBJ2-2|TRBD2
TGTGCCAGCAGCTCCAGGACTAGCGGGAATACCGGGGAGCTGTTTTTT
CASSSRTSGNTGELFF
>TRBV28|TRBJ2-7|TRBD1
TGTGCCAGCACGTCCCCGGCAGGACAGGCGTACGAGCAGTACTTC
CASTSPAGQAYEQYF
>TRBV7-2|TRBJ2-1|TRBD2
TGTGCCAGCAGCCCGGGGGGGGGATTCAATGAGCAGTTCTTC
CASSPGGGFNEQFF
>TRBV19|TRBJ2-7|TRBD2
TGTGCCAGTAGTATCGGACTAGCGGGAGTGTACGAGCAGTACTTC
CASSIGLAGVYEQYF
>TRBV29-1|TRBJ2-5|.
TGCAGCGTTGAGAGGTTACAAGAGACCCAGTACTTC
CSVERLQETQYF